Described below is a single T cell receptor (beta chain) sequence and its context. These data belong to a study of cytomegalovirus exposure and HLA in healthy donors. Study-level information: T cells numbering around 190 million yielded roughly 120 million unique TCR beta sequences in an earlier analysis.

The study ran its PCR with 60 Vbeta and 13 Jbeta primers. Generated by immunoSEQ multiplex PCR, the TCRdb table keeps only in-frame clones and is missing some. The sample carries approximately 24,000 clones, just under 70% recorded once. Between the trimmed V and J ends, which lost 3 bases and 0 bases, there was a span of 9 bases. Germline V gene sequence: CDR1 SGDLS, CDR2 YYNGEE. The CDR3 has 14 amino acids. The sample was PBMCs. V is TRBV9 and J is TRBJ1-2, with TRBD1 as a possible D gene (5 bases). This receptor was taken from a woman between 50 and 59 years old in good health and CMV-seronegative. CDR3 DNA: TGTGCCAGCAGCGAGACAGCAACTAACTATGGCTACACCTTC. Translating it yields CASSETATNYGYTF. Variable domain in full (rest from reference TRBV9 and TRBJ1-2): DSGVTQTPKHLITATGQRVTLRCSPRSGDLSVYWYQQSLDQGLQFLIQYYNGEERAKGNILERFSAQQFPDLHSELNLSSLELGDSALYFCASSETATNYGYTFGSGTRLTVV.